The 11 T cell receptor beta chains below come from one sample, sequenced in a study of T-cell memory formation after mild COVID-19. TCRdb re-analysed the 5' RACE reads in MiXCR, keeping a single row per CDR3 protein. Of 470,000 or so distinct CDR3 sequences listed, roughly 18% were seen once; the top ten hold roughly a fifth. Source material: PBMCs or a T cell subset sorted from them (not recorded which). These receptors were taken from a man between 18 and 29 years old who had mild COVID-19 (a few samples of this study predate the infection). Cell type and time point are not known.

The chain combines TRBV4-1 with TRBJ1-6; D uncertain. The germline gives CDR1 MGHRA, CDR2 YSYEKL. This CDR3 has 14 residues. V was shortened by 1 base and J by 9 bases, with 10 bases between the two germline ends. In DNA, the CDR3 is TGCGCCAGCAGCCAAGCAGGTGCGGGTTCACCCCTCCACTTT. Its protein is CASSQAGAGSPLHF.

This rearrangement joins TRBV5-6 to TRBJ1-6, with a weak D call TRBD1 (6 bases). V dropped 5 bases and J dropped 7 bases, with 13 bases sitting between them. CDR3 length: 14 residues. The germline V gene encodes CDR1 SGHDT and CDR2 YYEEEE. The CDR3 coding sequence is TGTGCCAGCAGTCAGGGGTTCCTGAATTCACCCCTCCACTTT. Residues: CASSQGFLNSPLHF.

The chain uses TRBV7-8 and TRBJ1-1, with D maybe TRBD1 (6 bases). This CDR3 is built from 15 residues. Trimming took 0 bases from V and 6 from J, leaving 14 bases between them. Germline values: CDR1 SGHVS, CDR2 FQNEAQ. CDR3 in DNA: TGTGCCAGCAGCTTAGCAGCCGGGACACCACCTGAAGCTTTCTTT. Amino acids: CASSLAAGTPPEAFF.

This clonotype came up a few times. The chain is built from TRBV18 and TRBJ1-2; 7 bases align to TRBD1. The J segment lost 7 bases and the V segment lost 2 bases, leaving 4 bases of the junction unmatched. This CDR3 is 13 amino acids long. CDR1 KGHSH and CDR2 LQKENI come from the germline V gene. CDR3 DNA sequence: TGTGCCAGCTCACCATCGGGACAGTTTGGCTACACCTTC. This translates into CASSPSGQFGYTF.

The chain links TRBV7-2 to TRBJ2-7, with no clear D. Trimming cost V 0 bases and J 5 bases, with 11 bases left between them. The CDR3 has 14 residues. The germline gives CDR1 SGHTA, CDR2 FQGNSA. DNA for the CDR3: TGTGCCAGCAGCTTAGCTACAGAGAACCACGAGCAGTACTTC. This sequence encodes CASSLATENHEQYF.

Only a few counts were recorded for this clonotype. The rearrangement joins TRBV5-1 to TRBJ1-5; D remains unclear. Germline V gives CDR1 SGHRS, CDR2 YFSETQ. Trimming pared 4 bases from V and 7 bases from J, leaving 9 bases between. This CDR3 comprises 12 residues. As DNA, the CDR3 is TGCGCCAGCAGCATTTACACCCAGCCCCAGCATTTT. Translating gives CASSIYTQPQHF.

The chain is built from TRBV4-1 and TRBJ2-7; 9 bases map to TRBD1. Germline trimming cut 3 bases from V and 3 bases from J; bases unmatched to any gene: 9. CDR1 is MGHRA, CDR2 YSYEKL, per germline. The CDR3 is made up of 16 amino acids. CDR3 region: CASSQLTGGADYEQYF. The CDR3 nucleotides are TGCGCCAGCAGCCAGCTGACAGGGGGTGCCGACTACGAGCAGTACTTC.

This clonotype was detected a few times. The chain joins TRBV29-1 to TRBJ1-1; a possible D gene is TRBD1 (5 bases). Germline V CDR1 and CDR2: SQVTM, ANQGSEA. The CDR3 contains 13 residues. V dropped 6 bases and J dropped 3 bases, with 14 bases sitting between them. The CDR3: CSVGEGRDTEAFF. CDR3 nucleotide sequence: TGCAGCGTCGGAGAGGGGCGCGACACTGAAGCTTTCTTT.

This clonotype was found a few times. The chain recombines TRBV20-1 with TRBJ2-7; D may be TRBD1 (5 bases). V was clipped by 6 bases and J by 3 bases, with 21 bases between them. There are 15 residues in the CDR3. The germline V gene encodes CDR1 DFQATT and CDR2 SNEGSKA (reference sequence). The CDR3 loop reads CSASLGMGPNYEQYF. CDR3 bases: TGCAGTGCCAGTCTAGGTATGGGGCCCAACTACGAGCAGTACTTC.

The CDR3 sequence is CASSWVEGTEAFF. CDR3 bases: TGTGCCAGCAGTTGGGTGGAGGGCACTGAAGCTTTCTTT. V usage is TRBV28 and J usage is TRBJ1-1, with D unresolved. The length of the CDR3 is 13 residues. Deletions cut 4 bases from V and 4 bases from J, with 10 bases between. Looked up from germline, CDR1 is MDHEN and CDR2 is SYDVKM. Full variable domain (missing parts from reference TRBV28 and TRBJ1-1): DVKVTQSSRYLVKRTGEKVFLECVQDMDHENMFWYRQDPGLGLRLIYFSYDVKMKEKGDIPEGYSVSREKKERFSLILESASTNQTSMYLCASSWVEGTEAFFGQGTRLTVV.

This rearrangement joins TRBV4-3 to TRBJ2-1; TRBD2 is a possible D gene (6 bases). The CDR3 contains 13 residues. The germline gives CDR1 LGHNA, CDR2 YSLEER. Trimming cost V 4 bases and J 2 bases, with 6 bases left between them. CDR3 nucleotide sequence: TGCGCCAGCAGCCGGACTACCTACAATGAGCAGTTCTTC. Its protein is CASSRTTYNEQFF.